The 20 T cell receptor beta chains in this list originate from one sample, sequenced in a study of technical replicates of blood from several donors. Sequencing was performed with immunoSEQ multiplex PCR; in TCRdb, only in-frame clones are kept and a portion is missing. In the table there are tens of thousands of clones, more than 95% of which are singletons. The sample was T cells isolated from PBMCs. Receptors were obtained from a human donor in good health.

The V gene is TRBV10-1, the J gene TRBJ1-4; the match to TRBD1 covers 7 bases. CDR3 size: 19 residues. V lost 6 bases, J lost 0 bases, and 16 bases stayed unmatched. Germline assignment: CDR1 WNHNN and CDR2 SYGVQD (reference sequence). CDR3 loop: CASSLGDSRHLATNEKLFF. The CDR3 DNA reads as TGCGCCAGCAGCCTAGGGGACAGCCGACACCTTGCAACTAATGAAAAACTGTTTTTT.

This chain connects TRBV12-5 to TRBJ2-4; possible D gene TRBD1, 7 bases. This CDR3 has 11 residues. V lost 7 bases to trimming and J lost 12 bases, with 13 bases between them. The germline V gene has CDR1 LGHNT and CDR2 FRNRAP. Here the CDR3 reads CASAAGQNQYF. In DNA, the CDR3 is TGTGCTAGTGCCGCGGGACAGAATCAGTACTTC. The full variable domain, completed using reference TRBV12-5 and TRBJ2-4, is DARVTQTPRHKVTEMGQEVTMRCQPILGHNTVFWYRQTMMQGLELLAYFRNRAPLDDSGMPKDRFSAEMPDATLATLKIQPSEPRDSAVYFCASAAGQNQYFGAGTRLSVL.

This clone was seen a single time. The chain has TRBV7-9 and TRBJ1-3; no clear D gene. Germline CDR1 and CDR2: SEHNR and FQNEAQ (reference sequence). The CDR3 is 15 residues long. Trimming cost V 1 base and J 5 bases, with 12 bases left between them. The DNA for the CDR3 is TGTGCCAGCAGCTTAGTTCAGGCCGTTCGAAACACCATATATTTT. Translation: CASSLVQAVRNTIYF.

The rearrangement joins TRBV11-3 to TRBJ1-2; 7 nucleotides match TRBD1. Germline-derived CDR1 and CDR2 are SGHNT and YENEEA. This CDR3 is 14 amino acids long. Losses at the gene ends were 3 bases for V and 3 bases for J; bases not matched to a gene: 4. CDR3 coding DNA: TGTGCCAGCAGCTTTACAGGGGCCTACTATGGCTACACCTTC. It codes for CASSFTGAYYGYTF.

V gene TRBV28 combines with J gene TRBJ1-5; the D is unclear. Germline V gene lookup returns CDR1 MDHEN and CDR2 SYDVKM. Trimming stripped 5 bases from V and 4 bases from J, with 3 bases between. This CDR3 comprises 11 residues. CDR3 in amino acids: CASSRNQPQHF. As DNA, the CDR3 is TGTGCCAGCAGTCGTAATCAGCCCCAGCATTTT. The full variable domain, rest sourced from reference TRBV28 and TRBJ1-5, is DVKVTQSSRYLVKRTGEKVFLECVQDMDHENMFWYRQDPGLGLRLIYFSYDVKMKEKGDIPEGYSVSREKKERFSLILESASTNQTSMYLCASSRNQPQHFGDGTRLSIL.

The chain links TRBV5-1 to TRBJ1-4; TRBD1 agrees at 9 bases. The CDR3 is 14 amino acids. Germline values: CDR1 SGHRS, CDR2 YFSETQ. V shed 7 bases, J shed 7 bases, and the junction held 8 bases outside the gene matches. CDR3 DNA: TGCGCCAGCTGTCCGGGACAGGGTAGTGAAAAACTGTTTTTT. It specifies CASCPGQGSEKLFF. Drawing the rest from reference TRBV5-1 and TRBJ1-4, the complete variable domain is KAGVTQTPRYLIKTRGQQVTLSCSPISGHRSVSWYQQTPGQGLQFLFEYFSETQRNKGNFPGRFSGRQFSNSRSEMNVSTLELGDSALYLCASCPGQGSEKLFFGSGTQLSVL.

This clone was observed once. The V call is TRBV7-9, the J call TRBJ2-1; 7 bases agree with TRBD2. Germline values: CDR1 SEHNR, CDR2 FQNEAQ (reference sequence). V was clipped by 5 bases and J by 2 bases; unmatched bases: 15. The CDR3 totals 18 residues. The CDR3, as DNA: TGTGCCAGCAGCCCACCAGTAACTCTAGCGGACACCTACAATGAGCAGTTCTTC. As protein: CASSPPVTLADTYNEQFF. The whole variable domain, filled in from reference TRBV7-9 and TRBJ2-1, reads DTGVSQNPRHKITKRGQNVTFRCDPISEHNRLYWYRQTLGQGPEFLTYFQNEAQLEKSRLLSDRFSAERPKGSFSTLEIQRTEQGDSAMYLCASSPPVTLADTYNEQFFGPGTRLTVL.

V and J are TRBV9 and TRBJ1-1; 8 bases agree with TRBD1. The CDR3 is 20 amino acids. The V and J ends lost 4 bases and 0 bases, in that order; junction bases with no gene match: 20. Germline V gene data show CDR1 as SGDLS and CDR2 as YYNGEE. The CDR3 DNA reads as TGTGCCAGCAGCAGCCCGGCGCCAGGGGGCGAGGACCCACTGAACACTGAAGCTTTCTTT. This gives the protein CASSSPAPGGEDPLNTEAFF.

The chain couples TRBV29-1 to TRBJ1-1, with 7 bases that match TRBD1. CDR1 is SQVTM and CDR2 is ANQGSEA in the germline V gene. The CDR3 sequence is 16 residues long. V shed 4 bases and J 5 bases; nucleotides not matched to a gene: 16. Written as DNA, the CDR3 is TGCAGCGTTGGCGGTGGGACAGCTCTAACAGGGACTGAAGCTTTCTTT. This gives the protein CSVGGGTALTGTEAFF. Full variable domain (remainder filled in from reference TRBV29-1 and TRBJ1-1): SAVISQKPSRDICQRGTSLTIQCQVDSQVTMMFWYRQQPGQSLTLIATANQGSEATYESGFVIDKFPISRPNLTFSTLTVSNMSPEDSSIYLCSVGGGTALTGTEAFFGQGTRLTVV.

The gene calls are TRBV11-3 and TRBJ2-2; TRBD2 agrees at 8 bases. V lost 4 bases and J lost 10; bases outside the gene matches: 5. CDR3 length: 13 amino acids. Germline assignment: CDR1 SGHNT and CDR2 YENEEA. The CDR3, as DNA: TGTGCCAGCAGCTACGGACTAGCCGAGGAGCTGTTTTTT. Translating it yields CASSYGLAEELFF.

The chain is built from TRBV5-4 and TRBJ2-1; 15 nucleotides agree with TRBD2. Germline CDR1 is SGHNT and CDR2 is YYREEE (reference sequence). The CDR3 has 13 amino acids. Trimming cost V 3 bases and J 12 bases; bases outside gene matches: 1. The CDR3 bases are TGTGCCAGCAGCTGGACTAGCGGGAGGGCGCAGTTCTTC. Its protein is CASSWTSGRAQFF.

The CDR3 region is CASSATGQGFSEQYF. The CDR3 nucleotides read TGTGCCAGTAGTGCGACGGGACAGGGGTTTTCCGAGCAGTACTTC. The rearrangement uses TRBV19 and TRBJ2-7, with 10 bases that match TRBD1. Per germline, CDR1 LNHDA and CDR2 SQIVND (reference sequence). The CDR3 runs 15 residues. With V trimmed by 5 bases and J by 6 bases, 10 bases remained unmatched.

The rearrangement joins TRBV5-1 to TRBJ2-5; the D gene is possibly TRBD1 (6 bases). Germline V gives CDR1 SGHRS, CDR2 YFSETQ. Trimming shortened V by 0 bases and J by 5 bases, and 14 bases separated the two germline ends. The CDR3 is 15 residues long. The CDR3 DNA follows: TGCGCCAGCAGCTTGGAGGACAGAAAGGTGGAGACCCAGTACTTC. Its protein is CASSLEDRKVETQYF.

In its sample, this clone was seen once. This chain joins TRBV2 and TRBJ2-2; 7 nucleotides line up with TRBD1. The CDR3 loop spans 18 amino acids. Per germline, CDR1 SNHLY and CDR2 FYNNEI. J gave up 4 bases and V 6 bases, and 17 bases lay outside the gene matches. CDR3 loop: CASRTTGTAYPLTGELFF. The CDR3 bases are TGTGCCAGCAGAACCACCGGGACAGCGTATCCACTCACCGGGGAGCTGTTTTTT.

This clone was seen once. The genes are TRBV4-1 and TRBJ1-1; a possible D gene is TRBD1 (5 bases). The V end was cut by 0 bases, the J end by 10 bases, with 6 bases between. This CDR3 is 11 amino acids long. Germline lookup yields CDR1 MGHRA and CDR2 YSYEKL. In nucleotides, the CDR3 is TGCGCCAGCAGCCAAGAAGGGGCAGCTTTCTTT. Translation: CASSQEGAAFF.

CDR3 sequence reads: CASSPEGPIPYGYTF. The CDR3 DNA sequence: TGTGCCAGTAGTCCGGAGGGTCCCATTCCCTATGGCTACACCTTC. The rearrangement links TRBV19 to TRBJ1-2; D gene ambiguous. V lost 5 bases and J 4 bases, leaving 17 bases between the germline ends. This CDR3 has 15 residues. Germline CDR1 reads LNHDA; CDR2 reads SQIVND (reference sequence).

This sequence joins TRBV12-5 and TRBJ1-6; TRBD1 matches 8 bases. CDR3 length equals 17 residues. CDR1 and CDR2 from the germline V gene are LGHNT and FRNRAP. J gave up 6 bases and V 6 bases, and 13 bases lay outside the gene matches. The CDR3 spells CASGYVPGTGVNSPLHF. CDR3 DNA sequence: TGTGCTAGTGGCTACGTGCCCGGGACAGGAGTTAATTCACCCCTCCACTTT.

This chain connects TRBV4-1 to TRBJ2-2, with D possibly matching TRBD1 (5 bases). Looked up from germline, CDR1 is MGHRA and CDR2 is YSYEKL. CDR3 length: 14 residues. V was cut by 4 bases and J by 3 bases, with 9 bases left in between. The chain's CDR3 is CASSRLQDTGELFF. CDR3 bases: TGCGCCAGCAGCCGGCTACAGGACACCGGGGAGCTGTTTTTT.

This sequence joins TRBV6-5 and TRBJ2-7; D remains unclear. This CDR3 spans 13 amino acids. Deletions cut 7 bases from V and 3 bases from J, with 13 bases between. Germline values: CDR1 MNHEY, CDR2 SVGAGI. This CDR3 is CASTTPGLYEQYF. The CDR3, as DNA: TGTGCCAGCACCACCCCAGGTCTCTACGAGCAGTACTTC.

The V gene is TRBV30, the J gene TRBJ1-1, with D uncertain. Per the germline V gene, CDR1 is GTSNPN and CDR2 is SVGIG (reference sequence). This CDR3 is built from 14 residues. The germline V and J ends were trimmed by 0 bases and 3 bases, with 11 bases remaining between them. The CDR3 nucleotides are TGTGCCTGGAGTGTACCGGGGTGGTACACTGAAGCTTTCTTT. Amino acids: CAWSVPGWYTEAFF.